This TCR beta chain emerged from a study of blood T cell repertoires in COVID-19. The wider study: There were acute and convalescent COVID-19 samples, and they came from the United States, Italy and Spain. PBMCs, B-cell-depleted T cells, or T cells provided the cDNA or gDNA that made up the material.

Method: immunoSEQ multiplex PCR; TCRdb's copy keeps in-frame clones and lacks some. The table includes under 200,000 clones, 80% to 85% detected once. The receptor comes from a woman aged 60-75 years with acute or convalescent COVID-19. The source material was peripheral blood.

The CDR3 DNA reads TGCAGCAAACTTAAGGGGGAGACCCAGTACTTC. Residues: CSKLKGETQYF. The V call is TRBV29-1, the J call TRBJ2-5; D is possibly TRBD1 (5 bases). Germline V gene sequence: CDR1 SQVTM, CDR2 ANQGSEA. V was trimmed by 8 bases and J by 5 bases, leaving 12 bases between them. This CDR3 has 11 residues.